The 15 T cell receptor beta chains presented below share a single source sample, sequenced in a study of vaccination effects on CD4 cells after COVID-19. The repertoire was sequenced with immunoSEQ multiplex PCR; TCRdb's copy has only in-frame clones and lacks some. Here the sample spans about 69,000 clones, roughly 80% being singletons. Antigens for these TCRs are unknown. Expansion of antigen-specific CD4+ T cells with viral peptide pools was carried out by the ViraFEST assay before sequencing. Following culture for more than 9 days, CD4+ T cells were isolated. Every participant took two doses of the BNT162b2 or mRNA-1273 vaccine. The material sequenced was CD4+ T cells from PBMCs cultured with HCoV-OC43 spike peptides, taken after COVID-19 vaccination. The subset: HCoV-OC43 spike overlapping peptide pool stimulation. These receptors were taken from a human donor who received a COVID-19 vaccine.

The gene calls are TRBV10-2 and TRBJ1-2; TRBD1 matches at 9 bases. CDR1 and CDR2 (germline): WSHSY, SAAADI. The trim removed 2 bases at V and 6 bases at J, leaving 7 bases unmatched. The CDR3 is 15 amino acids. CDR3 residues: CASSEIWGTGNGYTF. CDR3 nucleotide sequence: TGCGCCAGCAGTGAGATCTGGGGGACAGGGAATGGCTACACCTTC.

The rearrangement uses TRBV14 and TRBJ2-6; D is perhaps TRBD2 (6 bases). The V end was cut by 0 bases, the J end by 0 bases, with 15 bases between. The CDR3 spans 19 residues. CDR1 is SGHDN and CDR2 is FVKESK in the germline V gene. The CDR3 loop is CASSQEVGSSFSGANVLTF. The CDR3 nucleotides read TGTGCCAGCAGCCAAGAAGTCGGGAGCTCCTTCTCTGGGGCCAACGTCCTGACTTTC.

This clone was seen just once. The rearrangement joins TRBV7-2 to TRBJ1-3; D is possibly TRBD1 (5 bases). The CDR3 contains 18 residues. In germline, CDR1 is SGHTA, CDR2 FQGNSA. With 1 base removed from V and 4 bases from J, the gap between germline ends came to 20 bases. The CDR3 here is CASSLEFSIVPGGNTIYF. The CDR3 nucleotides read TGTGCCAGCAGCTTAGAATTTTCTATTGTCCCAGGGGGAAACACCATATATTTT.

The V call is TRBV7-3, the J call TRBJ1-2; 7 bases match TRBD1. The V gene's germline CDR1 is SGHTA and CDR2 FQGTGA. V trimming: 5 bases; J trimming: 2 bases; junction bases outside the gene matches: 2. The CDR3 has 13 amino acids. CDR3 residues: CASSPDRNYGYTF. DNA for the CDR3: TGTGCCAGCAGCCCGGACAGGAACTATGGCTACACCTTC.

This rearrangement joins TRBV5-1 to TRBJ1-2; D is ambiguous. Trimming stripped 2 bases from V and 2 bases from J, with 16 bases between. CDR3 length: 16 residues. Germline CDR1 is SGHRS and CDR2 is YFSETQ. CDR3 amino acids: CASSFLGMNSNYGYTF. As DNA, the CDR3 is TGCGCCAGCAGCTTCCTTGGAATGAATTCGAACTATGGCTACACCTTC.

In the case of this clone: Within the sample, other DNA sequences also encode this same CDR3. This chain connects TRBV24-1 to TRBJ1-2, with D tentatively TRBD1 (5 bases). CDR1 and CDR2 (germline): KGHDR, SFDVKD. The length of the CDR3 is 12 residues. Between the trimmed V and J ends, which lost 7 bases and 2 bases, there was a span of 7 bases. Here the CDR3 DNA reads TGTGCCACCAGCCGGGACAACTATGGCTACACCTTC. Protein sequence: CATSRDNYGYTF.

The chain links TRBV9 to TRBJ2-3; 10 nucleotides match TRBD2. With 1 base clipped from V and 6 bases from J, the junction kept 2 bases outside the gene matches. The CDR3 totals 14 residues. The germline V gene has CDR1 SGDLS and CDR2 YYNGEE. CDR3: CASSVFSGGDTQYF. As DNA, the CDR3 is TGTGCCAGCAGCGTATTTAGCGGGGGGGATACGCAGTATTTT.

The gene calls are TRBV3-1 (or the pseudogene TRBV3-2) and TRBJ2-7; D possibly corresponds to TRBD1 (5 bases). Trimming shortened V by 1 base and J by 7 bases, and 11 bases separated the two germline ends. The V gene's germline CDR1 is LGHDT and CDR2 YNNKEL (reference sequence). The CDR3 contains 13 residues. Here the CDR3 DNA reads TGTGCCAGCAGCCAAGCCCTCCGGACAGAGCAGTACGTC. Encoded protein: CASSQALRTEQYV.

The V and J genes are TRBV5-1 and TRBJ1-6; D is possibly TRBD1 (5 bases). The CDR3 length is 15 residues. Per germline, CDR1 SGHRS and CDR2 YFSETQ. Trimming stripped 0 bases from V and 10 bases from J, with 14 bases between. The CDR3 loop reads CASSLAAGKDSPLHF. CDR3 coding DNA: TGCGCCAGCAGCTTGGCCGCAGGGAAGGACTCACCCCTCCACTTT.

The V call is TRBV5-1, the J call TRBJ2-6; D remains ambiguous. Trimming cost V 0 bases and J 0 bases, with 4 bases left between them. The CDR3 spans 15 residues. Germline CDR1 reads SGHRS; CDR2 reads YFSETQ. For the CDR3, the DNA is TGCGCCAGCAGCTTGGTTTTCTCTGGGGCCAACGTCCTGACTTTC. Protein product: CASSLVFSGANVLTF. Full variable domain (rest looked up from reference TRBV5-1 and TRBJ2-6): KAGVTQTPRYLIKTRGQQVTLSCSPISGHRSVSWYQQTPGQGLQFLFEYFSETQRNKGNFPGRFSGRQFSNSRSEMNVSTLELGDSALYLCASSLVFSGANVLTFGAGSRLTVL.

This rearrangement joins TRBV4-1 to TRBJ2-2; D is ambiguous. Germline CDR1 MGHRA, CDR2 YSYEKL. Trimming left V 3 bases short and J 5 bases short, with 10 bases between. The CDR3 is made up of 14 amino acids. The CDR3 loop is CASSQVAPTGELFF. The CDR3, as DNA: TGCGCCAGCAGCCAGGTCGCGCCAACCGGGGAGCTGTTTTTT.

The gene calls are TRBV5-8 and TRBJ1-5; a weak D match, TRBD1 (6 bases). The CDR3 spans 16 residues. Between the trimmed V and J ends, which lost 4 bases and 3 bases, there was a span of 17 bases. Germline CDR1 and CDR2: SGHTS and YDEGEE. CDR3 in amino acids: CASSGGTSFNNQPQHF. In DNA form, the CDR3 reads TGTGCCAGCAGCGGAGGGACAAGCTTTAACAATCAGCCCCAGCATTTT.

The J gene is TRBJ2-5, the V gene TRBV7-6; TRBD1 might be the D (7 bases). Germline V CDR1 and CDR2: SGHVS, FNYEAQ. V was pared by 3 bases and J by 5 bases, with 16 bases between. This CDR3 has 15 residues. DNA for the CDR3: TGTGCCAGCAGCTTCCAGGGGGGCGGAATGGAGACCCAGTACTTC. Translated: CASSFQGGGMETQYF.

This clone was recorded a few times. The chain is built from TRBV18 and TRBJ1-2, with 7 positions matching TRBD1. Germline values: CDR1 KGHSH, CDR2 LQKENI. Trimming at V came to 6 bases and at J to 4 bases, leaving 14 bases not matched to a gene. The CDR3 totals 16 residues. CDR3 sequence reads: CASSRSTGELSYGYTF. For the CDR3, the DNA is TGTGCCAGCTCTCGCAGTACAGGGGAGCTTTCCTATGGCTACACCTTC.

This chain joins TRBV7-2 and TRBJ1-1; D remains ambiguous. V was cut by 1 base and J by 1 base, with 10 bases left in between. There are 15 residues in the CDR3. Germline V gene data show CDR1 as SGHTA and CDR2 as FQGNSA. CDR3 in DNA: TGTGCCAGCAGCTTAGAGCCAGGACCGAACACTGAAGCTTTCTTT. Protein product: CASSLEPGPNTEAFF.